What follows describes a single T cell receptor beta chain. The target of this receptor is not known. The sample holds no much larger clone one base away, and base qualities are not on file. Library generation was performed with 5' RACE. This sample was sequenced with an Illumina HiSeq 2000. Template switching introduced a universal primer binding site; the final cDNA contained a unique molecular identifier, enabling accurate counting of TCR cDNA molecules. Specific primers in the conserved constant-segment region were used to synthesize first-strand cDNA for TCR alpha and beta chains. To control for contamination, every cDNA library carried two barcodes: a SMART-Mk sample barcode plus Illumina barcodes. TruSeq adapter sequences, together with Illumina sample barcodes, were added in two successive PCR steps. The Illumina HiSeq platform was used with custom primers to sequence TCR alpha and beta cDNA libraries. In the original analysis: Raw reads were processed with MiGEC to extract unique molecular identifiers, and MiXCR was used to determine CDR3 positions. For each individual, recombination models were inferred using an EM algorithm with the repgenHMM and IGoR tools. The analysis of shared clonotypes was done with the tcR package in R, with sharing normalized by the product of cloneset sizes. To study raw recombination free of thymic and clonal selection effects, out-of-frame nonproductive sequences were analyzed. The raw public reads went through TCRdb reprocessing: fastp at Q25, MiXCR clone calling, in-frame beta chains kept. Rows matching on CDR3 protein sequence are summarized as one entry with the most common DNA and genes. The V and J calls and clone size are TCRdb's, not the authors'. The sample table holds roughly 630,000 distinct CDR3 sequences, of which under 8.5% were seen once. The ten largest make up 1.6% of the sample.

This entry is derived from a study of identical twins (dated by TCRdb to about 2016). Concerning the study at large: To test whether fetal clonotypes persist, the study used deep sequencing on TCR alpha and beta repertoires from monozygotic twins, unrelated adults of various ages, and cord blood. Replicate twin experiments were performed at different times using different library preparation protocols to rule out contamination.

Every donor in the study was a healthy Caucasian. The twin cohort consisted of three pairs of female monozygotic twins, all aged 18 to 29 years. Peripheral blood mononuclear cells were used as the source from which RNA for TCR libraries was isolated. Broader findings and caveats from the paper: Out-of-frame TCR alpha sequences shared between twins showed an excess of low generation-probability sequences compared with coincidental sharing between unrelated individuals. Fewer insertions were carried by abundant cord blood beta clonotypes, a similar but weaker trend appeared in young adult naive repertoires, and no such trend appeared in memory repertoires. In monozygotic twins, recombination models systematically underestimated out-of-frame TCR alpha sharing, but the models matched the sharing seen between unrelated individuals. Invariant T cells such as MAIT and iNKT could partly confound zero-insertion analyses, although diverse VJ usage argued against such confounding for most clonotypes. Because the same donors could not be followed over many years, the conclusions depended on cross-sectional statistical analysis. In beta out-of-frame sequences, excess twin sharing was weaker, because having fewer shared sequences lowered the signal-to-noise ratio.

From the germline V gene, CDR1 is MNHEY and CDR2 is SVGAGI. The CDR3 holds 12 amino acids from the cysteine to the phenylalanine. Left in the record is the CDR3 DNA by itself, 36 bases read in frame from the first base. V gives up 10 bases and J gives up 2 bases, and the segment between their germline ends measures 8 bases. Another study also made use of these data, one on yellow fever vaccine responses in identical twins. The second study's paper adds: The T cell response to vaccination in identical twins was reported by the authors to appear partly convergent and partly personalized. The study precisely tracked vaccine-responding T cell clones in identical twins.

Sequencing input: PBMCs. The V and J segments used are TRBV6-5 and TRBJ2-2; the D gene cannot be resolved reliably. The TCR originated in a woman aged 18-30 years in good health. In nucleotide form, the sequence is TGTGCCACTTACACCAACACCGGGGAGCTGTTTTTT. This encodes CATYTNTGELFF.